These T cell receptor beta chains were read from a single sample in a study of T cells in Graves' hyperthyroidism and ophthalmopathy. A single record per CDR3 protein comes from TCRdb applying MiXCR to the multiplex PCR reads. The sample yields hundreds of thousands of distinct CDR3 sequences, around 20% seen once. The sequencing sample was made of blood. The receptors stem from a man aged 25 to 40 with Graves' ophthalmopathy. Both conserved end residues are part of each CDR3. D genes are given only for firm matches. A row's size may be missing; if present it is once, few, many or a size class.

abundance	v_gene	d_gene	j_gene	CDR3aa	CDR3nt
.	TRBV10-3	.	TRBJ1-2	CAISEINTRKYGYTF	TGTGCCATCAGTGAAATTAACACCAGAAAGTATGGCTACACCTTC
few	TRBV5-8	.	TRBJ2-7	CASRRGGEQYF	TGTGCCAGCAGGAGGGGGGGGGAGCAGTACTTC
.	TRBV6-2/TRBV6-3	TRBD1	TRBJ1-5	CASSQDRANNQPQHF	TGTGCCAGCAGCCAAGACAGGGCGAACAATCAGCCCCAGCATTTT
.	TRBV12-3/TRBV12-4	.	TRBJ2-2	CAWRAVGGELFF	TGTGCCTGGCGCGCGGTCGGCGGGGAGCTGTTTTTT
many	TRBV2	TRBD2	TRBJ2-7	CATSGLAGVSSYEQYF	TGTGCCACCTCGGGACTAGCGGGCGTAAGCTCCTACGAGCAGTACTTC
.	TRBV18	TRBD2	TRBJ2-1	CASSPTSGLVNEQFF	TGTGCCAGCTCACCAACTAGCGGGCTGGTGAATGAGCAGTTCTTC
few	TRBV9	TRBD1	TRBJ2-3	CASRCHRGSETDTQYF	TGTGCCAGCAGGTGTCACAGGGGATCAGAGACCGATACGCAGTATTTT
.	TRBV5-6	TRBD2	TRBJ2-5	CASSYRTSGSNRPETQYF	TGTGCCAGCAGCTACAGGACTAGCGGGAGTAATCGCCCAGAGACCCAGTACTTC
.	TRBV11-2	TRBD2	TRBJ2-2	CASSLGYARRAGFTGELFF	TGTGCCAGCAGCTTAGGCTACGCAAGGAGAGCGGGATTTACCGGGGAGCTGTTTTTT
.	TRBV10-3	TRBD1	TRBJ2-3	CAIMGQSTDTQYF	TGTGCCATCATGGGACAGAGCACAGATACGCAGTATTTT
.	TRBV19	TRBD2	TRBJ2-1	CASSMIAGRNEQFF	TGTGCCAGTAGTATGATAGCGGGTCGCAATGAGCAGTTCTTC
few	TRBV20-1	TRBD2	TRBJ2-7	CSARGGTSVASYEQYF	TGCAGTGCTAGAGGGGGGACTAGCGTGGCCTCCTACGAGCAGTACTTC
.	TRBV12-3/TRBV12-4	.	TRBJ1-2	CASSVSPNHENTDYGYTF	TGTGCCAGCAGCGTCTCTCCGAACCACGAAAATACAGACTATGGCTACACCTTC
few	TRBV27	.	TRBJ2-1	CASSGGIGILYNEQFF	TGTGCCAGCAGTGGGGGGATTGGTATACTCTACAATGAGCAGTTCTTC
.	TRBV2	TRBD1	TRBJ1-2	CASKSGRGEYGYTF	TGTGCCAGCAAGTCGGGCAGGGGGGAGTATGGCTACACCTTC
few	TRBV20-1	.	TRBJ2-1	CSASLGSSYNEQFF	TGCAGTGCTAGTTTGGGTAGCTCCTACAATGAGCAGTTCTTC
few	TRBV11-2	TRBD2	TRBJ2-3	CASSLRSLAGGPGTDTQYF	TGTGCCAGCAGCTTAAGGAGTCTAGCGGGAGGGCCGGGCACAGATACGCAGTATTTT
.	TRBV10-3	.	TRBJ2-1	CAIGLARNEQFF	TGTGCCATCGGCCTAGCGCGGAATGAGCAGTTCTTC
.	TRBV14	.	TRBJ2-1	CASSQDLGEQFF	TGTGCCAGCAGCCAAGATCTTGGGGAGCAGTTCTTC
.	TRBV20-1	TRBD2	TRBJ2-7	CSARSVGRAREQYF	TGCAGTGCTAGATCCGTCGGGAGGGCCCGCGAGCAGTACTTC
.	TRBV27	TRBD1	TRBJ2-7	CASSRQGPYEQYF	TGTGCCAGCAGCAGACAGGGACCCTACGAGCAGTACTTC
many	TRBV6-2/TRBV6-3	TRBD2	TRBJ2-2	CASRRSGGSPGELFF	TGTGCCAGCCGCAGGTCAGGCGGGAGCCCCGGGGAGCTGTTTTTT
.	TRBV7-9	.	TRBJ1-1	CASSLGSSGEAFF	TGTGCCAGCAGCTTGGGGAGTTCTGGTGAAGCTTTCTTT
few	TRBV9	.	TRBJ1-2	CASSGARRTYWGYGYTF	TGTGCCAGCAGCGGGGCGAGGAGGACCTACTGGGGCTATGGCTACACCTTC
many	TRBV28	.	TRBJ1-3	CASSPSGRRWGNTIYF	TGTGCCAGCAGCCCCTCAGGGAGGAGGTGGGGGAACACCATATATTTT
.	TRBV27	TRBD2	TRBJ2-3	CASSFRRIAGSTDTQYF	TGTGCCAGCAGTTTTCGGAGAATAGCGGGCTCCACAGATACGCAGTATTTT
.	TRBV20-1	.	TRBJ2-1	CSARYGEEQFF	TGCAGTGCTAGATATGGTGAGGAGCAGTTCTTC
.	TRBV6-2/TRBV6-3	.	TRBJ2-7	CASSYFPGFDEQYF	TGTGCCAGCAGTTACTTTCCAGGGTTCGACGAGCAGTACTTC
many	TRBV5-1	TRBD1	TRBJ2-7	CASSLSDRLYEQYF	TGCGCCAGCAGCCTATCGGACAGGTTGTACGAGCAGTACTTC
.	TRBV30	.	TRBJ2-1	CAWSVLQRGEQFF	TGTGCCTGGAGTGTACTCCAGCGCGGTGAGCAGTTCTTC
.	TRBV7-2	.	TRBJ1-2	CASSLEPNYGYTF	TGTGCCAGCAGCTTAGAGCCGAACTATGGCTACACCTTC
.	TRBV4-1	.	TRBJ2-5	CASSHVGSQETQYF	TGCGCCAGCAGCCACGTGGGGTCCCAAGAGACCCAGTACTTC
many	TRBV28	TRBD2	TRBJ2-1	CASSLLASGTYNEQFF	TGTGCCAGCAGTCTTCTGGCTAGCGGGACTTACAATGAGCAGTTCTTC
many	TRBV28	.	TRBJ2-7	CASSPLFGGSLVYEQYF	TGTGCCAGCAGCCCTCTTTTCGGAGGATCCCTCGTCTACGAGCAGTACTTC
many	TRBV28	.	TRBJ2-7	CASSLGQGGGEQYF	TGTGCCAGCAGTTTGGGGCAGGGGGGGGGCGAGCAGTACTTC
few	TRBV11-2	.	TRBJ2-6	CASSLGWELLSGANVLTF	TGTGCCAGCAGCTTAGGTTGGGAACTACTCTCTGGGGCCAACGTCCTGACTTTC
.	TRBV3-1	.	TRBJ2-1	CASSQDVYVESSYNEQFF	TGTGCCAGCAGCCAAGACGTATATGTTGAAAGCTCCTACAATGAGCAGTTCTTC
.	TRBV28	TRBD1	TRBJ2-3	CASSLIEQGSTDTQYF	TGTGCCAGCAGTTTAATTGAACAGGGGAGCACAGATACGCAGTATTTT
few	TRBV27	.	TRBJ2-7	CASSQSPVGVTYEQYF	TGTGCCAGCAGCCAATCCCCCGTCGGTGTAACCTACGAGCAGTACTTC
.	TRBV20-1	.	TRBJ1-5	CSAAWRGNSNQPQHF	TGCAGTGCTGCCTGGAGGGGGAATAGCAATCAGCCCCAGCATTTT
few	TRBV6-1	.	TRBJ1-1	CASSSGGIADTEAFF	TGTGCCAGCAGCTCGGGGGGAATTGCGGACACTGAAGCTTTCTTT